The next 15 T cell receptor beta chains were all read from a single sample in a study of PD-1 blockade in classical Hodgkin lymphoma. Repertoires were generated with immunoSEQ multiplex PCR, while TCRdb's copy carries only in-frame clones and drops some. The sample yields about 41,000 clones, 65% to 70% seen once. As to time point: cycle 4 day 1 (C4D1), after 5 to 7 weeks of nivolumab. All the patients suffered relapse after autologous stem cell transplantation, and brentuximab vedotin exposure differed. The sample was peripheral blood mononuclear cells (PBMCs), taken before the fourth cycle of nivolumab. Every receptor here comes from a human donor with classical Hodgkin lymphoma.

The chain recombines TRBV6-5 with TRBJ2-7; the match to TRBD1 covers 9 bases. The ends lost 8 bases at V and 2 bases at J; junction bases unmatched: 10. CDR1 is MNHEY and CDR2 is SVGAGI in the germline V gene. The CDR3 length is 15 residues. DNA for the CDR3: TGTGCCAGCTCCCCGGGACAGGGATTAACCTACGAGCAGTACTTC. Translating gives CASSPGQGLTYEQYF.

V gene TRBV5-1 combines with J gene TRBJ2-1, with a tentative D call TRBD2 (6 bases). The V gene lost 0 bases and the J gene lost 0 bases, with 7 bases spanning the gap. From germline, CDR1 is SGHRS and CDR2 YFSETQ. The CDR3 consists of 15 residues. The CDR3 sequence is CASSLVSGSYNEQFF. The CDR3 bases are TGCGCCAGCAGCTTGGTTAGCGGCTCCTACAATGAGCAGTTCTTC.

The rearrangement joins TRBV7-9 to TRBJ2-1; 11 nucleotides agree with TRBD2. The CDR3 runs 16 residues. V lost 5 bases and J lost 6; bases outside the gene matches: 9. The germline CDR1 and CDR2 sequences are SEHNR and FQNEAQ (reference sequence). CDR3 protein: CASSPRSSGGANEQFF. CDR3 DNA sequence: TGTGCCAGCAGCCCGCGGAGTAGCGGGGGGGCCAATGAGCAGTTCTTC. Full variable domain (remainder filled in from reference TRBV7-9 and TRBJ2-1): DTGVSQNPRHKITKRGQNVTFRCDPISEHNRLYWYRQTLGQGPEFLTYFQNEAQLEKSRLLSDRFSAERPKGSFSTLEIQRTEQGDSAMYLCASSPRSSGGANEQFFGPGTRLTVL.

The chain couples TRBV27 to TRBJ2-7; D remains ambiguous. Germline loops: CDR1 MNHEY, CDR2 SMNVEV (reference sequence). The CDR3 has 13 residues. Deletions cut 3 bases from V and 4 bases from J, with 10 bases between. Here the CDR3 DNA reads TGTGCCAGCAGTTTTGGGCCCCATTACGAGCAGTACTTC. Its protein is CASSFGPHYEQYF.

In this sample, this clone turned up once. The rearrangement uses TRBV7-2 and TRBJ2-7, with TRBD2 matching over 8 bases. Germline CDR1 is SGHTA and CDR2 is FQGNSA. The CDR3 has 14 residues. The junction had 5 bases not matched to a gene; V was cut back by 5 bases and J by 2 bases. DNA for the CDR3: TGTGCCAGCAGCGCCAGCGGGGGCCCCTACGAGCAGTACTTC. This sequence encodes CASSASGGPYEQYF.

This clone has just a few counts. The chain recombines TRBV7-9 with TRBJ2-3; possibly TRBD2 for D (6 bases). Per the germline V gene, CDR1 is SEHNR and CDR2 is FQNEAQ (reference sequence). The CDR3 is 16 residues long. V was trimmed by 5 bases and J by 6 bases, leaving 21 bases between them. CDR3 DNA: TGTGCCAGCAGCGGAGCCACGGGACTTAAGGGGGATACGCAGTATTTT. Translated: CASSGATGLKGDTQYF.

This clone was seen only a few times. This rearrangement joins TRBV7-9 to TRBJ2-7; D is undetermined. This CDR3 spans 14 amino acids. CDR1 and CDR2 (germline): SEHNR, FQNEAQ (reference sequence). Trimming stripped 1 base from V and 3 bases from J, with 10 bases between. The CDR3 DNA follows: TGTGCCAGCAGCTTAGGGAGTCTCGGCTACGAGCAGTACTTC. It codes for CASSLGSLGYEQYF.

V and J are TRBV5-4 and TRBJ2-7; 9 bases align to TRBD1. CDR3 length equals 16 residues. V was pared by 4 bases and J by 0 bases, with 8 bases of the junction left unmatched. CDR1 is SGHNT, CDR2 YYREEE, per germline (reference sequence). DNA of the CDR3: TGTGCCAGCAGCCCAGACAGGGGGGCTTCCTCCTACGAGCAGTACTTC. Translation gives CASSPDRGASSYEQYF.

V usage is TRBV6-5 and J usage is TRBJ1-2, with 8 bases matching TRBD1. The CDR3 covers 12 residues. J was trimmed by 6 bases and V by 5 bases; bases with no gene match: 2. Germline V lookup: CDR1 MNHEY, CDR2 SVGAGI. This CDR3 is CASSRQGNGYTF. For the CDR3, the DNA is TGTGCCAGCAGTCGACAGGGGAATGGCTACACCTTC.

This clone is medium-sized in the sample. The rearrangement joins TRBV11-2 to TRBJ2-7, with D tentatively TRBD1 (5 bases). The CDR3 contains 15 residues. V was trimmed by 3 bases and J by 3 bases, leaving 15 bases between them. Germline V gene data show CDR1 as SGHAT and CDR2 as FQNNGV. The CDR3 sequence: CASSFGAGRLYEQYF. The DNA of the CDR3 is TGTGCCAGCAGCTTTGGGGCAGGAAGGCTCTACGAGCAGTACTTC.

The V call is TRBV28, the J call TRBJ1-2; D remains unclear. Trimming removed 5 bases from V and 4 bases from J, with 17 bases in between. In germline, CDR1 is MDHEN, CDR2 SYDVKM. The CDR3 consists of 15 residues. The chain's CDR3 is CASSPGPLTLYGYTF. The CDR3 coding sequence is TGTGCCAGCAGTCCCGGACCCCTTACCCTCTATGGCTACACCTTC.

The CDR3 sequence: CASSLAGAPNEKLFF. The DNA for the CDR3 is TGCGCCAGCAGCTTGGCGGGGGCACCTAATGAAAAACTGTTTTTT. V usage is TRBV5-1 and J usage is TRBJ1-4, with D tentatively TRBD1 (6 bases). The germline gives CDR1 SGHRS, CDR2 YFSETQ. There are 15 residues in the CDR3. Trimming took off 0 bases at V and 3 bases at J, with 9 bases between the two ends.

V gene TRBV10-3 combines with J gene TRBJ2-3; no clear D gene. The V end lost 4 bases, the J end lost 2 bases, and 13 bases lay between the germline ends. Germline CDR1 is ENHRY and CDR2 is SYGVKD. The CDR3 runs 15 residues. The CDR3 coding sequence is TGTGCCATCAGTGTAATGGGTCAGAACACAGATACGCAGTATTTT. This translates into CAISVMGQNTDTQYF.

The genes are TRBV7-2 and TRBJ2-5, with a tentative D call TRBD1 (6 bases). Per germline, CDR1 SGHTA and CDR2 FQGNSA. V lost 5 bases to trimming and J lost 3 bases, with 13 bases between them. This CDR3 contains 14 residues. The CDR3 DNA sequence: TGTGCCAGCAGCACGCGGACAGTTGAAGAGACCCAGTACTTC. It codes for CASSTRTVEETQYF.

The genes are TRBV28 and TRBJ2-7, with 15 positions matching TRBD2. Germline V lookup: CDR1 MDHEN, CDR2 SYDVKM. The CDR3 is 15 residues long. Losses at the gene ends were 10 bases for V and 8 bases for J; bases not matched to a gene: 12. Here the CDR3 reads CATTEGTSGGWKQYF. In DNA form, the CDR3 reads TGTGCCACCACCGAAGGGACTAGCGGGGGGTGGAAGCAGTACTTC.